A single sample is the source of the 22 T cell receptor beta chains below, sequenced in a study of identifying expanded T cells in peripheral blood. The method was immunoSEQ multiplex PCR; TCRdb's version includes in-frame clones alone and lacks a portion of them. The table shows about 91,000 clones, with about 88% occurring only once. What was sequenced was blood. These receptors all stem from a person aged 18 to 75 in good health.

J is TRBJ1-6 and V is TRBV15; D unclear. The CDR3 spans 14 residues. V was pared by 3 bases and J by 10 bases, with 13 bases between. Germline V gives CDR1 LNHNV, CDR2 YYDKDF (reference sequence). CDR3 nucleotides: TGTGCCACCAGCAGCTGGAGGGATGGCTCACCCCTCCACTTT. Translation: CATSSWRDGSPLHF.

V and J are TRBV27 and TRBJ2-7, with no clear D. The germline V gene has CDR1 MNHEY and CDR2 SMNVEV (reference sequence). Trimming pared 6 bases from V and 1 base from J, leaving 13 bases between. The CDR3 length is 14 residues. CDR3 DNA: TGTGCCAGCAGCCGCCATGTGTCTTCCTACGAGCAGTACTTC. Its translation: CASSRHVSSYEQYF.

This chain joins TRBV15 and TRBJ2-7, with TRBD2 matching 11 bases. Germline-derived CDR1 and CDR2 are LNHNV and YYDKDF (reference sequence). The CDR3 is 14 amino acids. J gave up 5 bases and V 4 bases, and 4 bases lay outside the gene matches. CDR3 bases: TGTGCCACCAGCATAGGGACTAGCGGCCACGAGCAGTACTTC. Its protein product is CATSIGTSGHEQYF.

The chain has TRBV5-1 and TRBJ1-6; D uncertain. V was clipped by 0 bases and J by 7 bases, with 11 bases between them. Germline V gene data show CDR1 as SGHRS and CDR2 as YFSETQ. This CDR3 is built from 15 residues. The CDR3 bases are TGCGCCAGCAGCTTGGGCAGCAACGAAAATTCACCCCTCCACTTT. Protein: CASSLGSNENSPLHF.

This clone was detected a few times. The chain couples TRBV6-4 to TRBJ1-5; a weak D match, TRBD1 (6 bases). Germline values: CDR1 MRHNA, CDR2 SNTAGT. This CDR3 comprises 14 residues. V shed 0 bases and J shed 6 bases, with 9 bases lying between them. The CDR3 DNA sequence: TGTGCCAGCAGTGACTCCGGGGGCACTCAGCCCCAGCATTTT. Translated: CASSDSGGTQPQHF.

The chain links TRBV21-1 to TRBJ1-5; the table's D call, TRBD1, has no DNA check behind it. TRBV21-1 has pseudogene status. The CDR3 consists of 16 residues. CDR3 residues: CASSFLPRTVNQPQHF. CDR3 bases: TGTGCCAGCTCCTTCCTGCCCCGGACAGTCAATCAGCCCCAGCATTTT.

The chain carries TRBV29-1 and TRBJ2-7; D assignment may be TRBD1 or TRBD2 (5 bases each). V shed 6 bases and J shed 0 bases, with 12 bases lying between them. Germline CDR1 reads SQVTM; CDR2 reads ANQGSEA. The CDR3 has 13 residues. As DNA, the CDR3 is TGCAGCGTCGAGGGGAAGGGCTCCTACGAGCAGTACTTC. Protein product: CSVEGKGSYEQYF.

This clone was seen a few times. J is TRBJ1-6 and V is TRBV7-8, with D perhaps matching TRBD1 (6 bases). The CDR3 length is 14 residues. The germline V gene encodes CDR1 SGHVS and CDR2 FQNEAQ. The germline V and J ends were trimmed by 5 bases and 7 bases, with 12 bases remaining between them. The CDR3 sequence: CASSLGQSNSPLHF. The CDR3 DNA sequence: TGTGCCAGCAGCCTCGGACAGTCGAATTCACCCCTCCACTTT.

This clone was picked up one time. V usage is TRBV10-3 and J usage is TRBJ2-3; D might be TRBD1 or TRBD2, each matching 5 bases. The length of the CDR3 is 14 residues. V was cut by 11 bases and J by 2 bases, with 17 bases left in between. Germline values: CDR1 ENHRY, CDR2 SYGVKD. CDR3 loop: CASTGTGSTDTQYF. The CDR3 DNA reads as TGTGCCTCCACGGGGACGGGATCCACAGATACGCAGTATTTT.

This clone has just one count. V gene TRBV7-9 combines with J gene TRBJ2-5, with 7 bases identical to TRBD2. This CDR3 contains 16 residues. The junction had 12 bases not matched to a gene; V was cut back by 3 bases and J by 5 bases. The germline V gene encodes CDR1 SEHNR and CDR2 FQNEAQ (reference sequence). CDR3 sequence: CASSFIRTRGGETQYF. CDR3 in DNA: TGTGCCAGCAGCTTCATTAGGACTAGGGGCGGGGAGACCCAGTACTTC. Full variable domain (remainder filled in from reference TRBV7-9 and TRBJ2-5): DTGVSQNPRHKITKRGQNVTFRCDPISEHNRLYWYRQTLGQGPEFLTYFQNEAQLEKSRLLSDRFSAERPKGSFSTLEIQRTEQGDSAMYLCASSFIRTRGGETQYFGPGTRLLVL.

The chain carries TRBV2 and TRBJ1-1; 7 bases map to TRBD1. Germline values: CDR1 SNHLY, CDR2 FYNNEI. The J segment lost 6 bases and the V segment lost 6 bases, leaving 10 bases of the junction unmatched. The CDR3 totals 14 residues. Here the CDR3 DNA reads TGTGCCAGCAGCCCCGGGACAGCATATTCTGAAGCTTTCTTT. Translation gives CASSPGTAYSEAFF.

V usage is TRBV7-2 and J usage is TRBJ2-7; perhaps D is TRBD1 or TRBD2 (5 bases each). The CDR3 loop spans 18 amino acids. Germline V lookup: CDR1 SGHTA, CDR2 FQGNSA. V was trimmed by 4 bases and J by 4 bases, leaving 26 bases between them. The CDR3 DNA follows: TGTGCCAGCAGCTCCCCTCGTGGGGGTTGGGTGGAAAGATACGAGCAGTACTTC. Translated, it gives CASSSPRGGWVERYEQYF.

This clone showed up just once. V usage is TRBV11-3 and J usage is TRBJ1-1; D is uncertain. The CDR3 covers 13 residues. CDR1 SGHNT and CDR2 YENEEA come from the germline V gene. V lost 3 bases and J 4 bases, leaving 9 bases between the germline ends. CDR3 amino acids: CASSLARGTEAFF. CDR3 in DNA: TGTGCCAGCAGCTTGGCCCGGGGCACTGAAGCTTTCTTT. The whole variable domain, remainder taken from reference TRBV11-3 and TRBJ1-1, is EAGVVQSPRYKIIEKKQPVAFWCNPISGHNTLYWYLQNLGQGPELLIRYENEEAVDDSQLPKDRFSAERLKGVDSTLKIQPAELGDSAVYLCASSLARGTEAFFGQGTRLTVV.

V usage is TRBV5-1 and J usage is TRBJ1-1, with a tentative D call TRBD1 (5 bases). CDR1 SGHRS and CDR2 YFSETQ come from the germline V gene. The V gene lost 4 bases and the J gene lost 7 bases, with 14 bases spanning the gap. The CDR3 loop spans 13 amino acids. The CDR3 DNA is TGCGCCAGCAGCGCTCTAGGGGCCGGTGAAGCTTTCTTT. This encodes CASSALGAGEAFF.

This chain uses TRBV10-3 with TRBJ2-1; TRBD2 matches at 9 bases. This CDR3 comprises 13 residues. CDR1 and CDR2 (germline): ENHRY, SYGVKD. Germline trimming cut 7 bases from V and 2 bases from J; bases unmatched to any gene: 0. CDR3 coding DNA: TGTGCCATCACTAGCGGGGCCTACAATGAGCAGTTCTTC. This translates into CAITSGAYNEQFF.

The rearrangement links TRBV19 to TRBJ1-2, with D possibly TRBD1 on 5 matching bases. The V and J ends lost 8 bases and 7 bases respectively, with 11 bases between them. Germline values: CDR1 LNHDA, CDR2 SQIVND (reference sequence). This CDR3 is built from 11 residues. CDR3 bases: TGTGCCAGTGAGGGGCCACTTGGCTACACCTTC. It specifies CASEGPLGYTF.

The CDR3 reads CASSIRGWSYGYTF. For the CDR3, the DNA is TGTGCCAGCAGCATCCGTGGATGGAGCTATGGCTACACCTTC. V is TRBV7-2 and J is TRBJ1-2; no clear D. The germline V gene has CDR1 SGHTA and CDR2 FQGNSA. The CDR3 loop spans 14 amino acids. V was shortened by 5 bases and J by 4 bases, with 14 bases between the two germline ends.

This sequence joins TRBV6-5 and TRBJ2-5, with D possibly matching TRBD2 (6 bases). The CDR3 extends over 14 amino acids. The germline V gene has CDR1 MNHEY and CDR2 SVGAGI. The V end lost 4 bases, the J end lost 1 base, and 10 bases lay between the germline ends. For the CDR3, the DNA is TGTGCCAGCAGTTCGGGACTGGTCCAAGAGACCCAGTACTTC. Residues: CASSSGLVQETQYF.

V is TRBV29-1 and J is TRBJ2-7, with D perhaps matching TRBD2 (5 bases). The germline V gene has CDR1 SQVTM and CDR2 ANQGSEA. The CDR3 spans 13 residues. V lost 5 bases and J 2 bases, leaving 13 bases between the germline ends. The CDR3 DNA is TGCAGCGTTCGATCGGACTCCACCTACGAGCAGTACTTC. Translated: CSVRSDSTYEQYF.

V usage is TRBV5-1 and J usage is TRBJ1-1; D possibly corresponds to TRBD1 (6 bases). This CDR3 is 13 amino acids long. The germline CDR1 and CDR2 sequences are SGHRS and YFSETQ. Trimming removed 3 bases at V and 1 base at J, with 7 bases between. CDR3 DNA: TGCGCCAGCAGCTCGGGACAGAACACTGAAGCTTTCTTT. Protein product: CASSSGQNTEAFF.

This clone was observed a handful of times. This chain joins TRBV7-8 and TRBJ1-4; 7 nucleotides match TRBD1. The CDR3 totals 17 residues. Germline V lookup: CDR1 SGHVS, CDR2 FQNEAQ. Losses at the gene ends were 3 bases for V and 0 bases for J; bases not matched to a gene: 7. Here the CDR3 reads CASSFTGDTSTNEKLFF. In DNA, the CDR3 is TGTGCCAGCAGCTTTACAGGGGACACCTCAACTAATGAAAAACTGTTTTTT. The variable domain in full, with the rest retrieved from reference TRBV7-8 and TRBJ1-4, is GAGVSQSPRYKVAKRGQDVALRCDPISGHVSLFWYQQALGQGPEFLTYFQNEAQLDKSGLPSDRFFAERPEGSVSTLKIQRTQQEDSAVYLCASSFTGDTSTNEKLFFGSGTQLSVL.

V and J are TRBV10-3 and TRBJ2-1; D tentatively fits TRBD1 or TRBD2 (5 bases each). The CDR3 has 12 residues. Germline V CDR1 and CDR2: ENHRY, SYGVKD. Between the trimmed V and J ends, which lost 10 bases and 5 bases, there was a span of 12 bases. CDR3 region: CASGVGDNEQFF. The CDR3 region has the DNA TGTGCCAGCGGAGTGGGGGACAATGAGCAGTTCTTC.